This T cell receptor beta chain comes out of a study of shared clonotypes between healthy human individuals. Study observations and caveats: Roughly 5% of naive CD4 clonotypes were common to a few donors.

Assay runs were performed at deep level. Assay: immunoSEQ multiplex PCR; the TCRdb copy retains only in-frame clones and omits some. The table has roughly 520,000 clones, more than 95% seen once; the top ten hold about 0.06%. Germline CDR1 SGHRS, CDR2 YFSETQ. This CDR3 is built from 13 residues. V lost 7 bases to trimming and J lost 6 bases; unmatched junction nucleotides: 9. Details on this clone: Its antigen remains unknown.

Sequenced material: naive CD4+ T cells sorted from blood. Subset given: CD45RA+ positively selected. This chain links TRBV5-1 with TRBJ1-2, with TRBD1 matching over 7 bases. The sequence was obtained from a woman aged 25 to 39 in good health. CDR3 amino acids: CASREGQLNGYTF. CDR3 nucleotide sequence: TGCGCCAGCCGCGAGGGACAGTTGAATGGCTACACCTTC.